The 6 T cell receptor beta chains in this list originate from one sample, sequenced in a study of cytotoxic CD8 clonotypes in ibrutinib-treated CLL. Using immunoSEQ multiplex PCR, the repertoire was profiled, and TCRdb retains in-frame clones only, with some absent. The sample comprises some 200,000 clones, 72% of which are singletons, and around 15% rests with the top ten. Sequencing was performed on PBMCs, taken after 24 months of ibrutinib treatment. The receptors here all came from a human donor with chronic lymphocytic leukemia.

The chain employs TRBV13 and TRBJ2-1, with no clear D. Germline CDR1 and CDR2: PRHDT and FYEKMQ (reference sequence). Deletions cut 5 bases from V and 4 bases from J, with 18 bases between. The CDR3 loop spans 16 amino acids. CDR3 loop: CASSVSPSPGYNEQFF. Here the CDR3 DNA reads TGTGCCAGCAGCGTCTCCCCGTCCCCCGGGTACAATGAGCAGTTCTTC. Full variable domain (remainder filled in from reference TRBV13 and TRBJ2-1): AAGVIQSPRHLIKEKRETATLKCYPIPRHDTVYWYQQGPGQDPQFLISFYEKMQSDKGSIPDRFSAQQFSDYHSELNMSSLELGDSALYFCASSVSPSPGYNEQFFGPGTRLTVL.

This clone has more than one count but fewer than ten. The chain carries TRBV10-3 and TRBJ1-1; 10 nucleotides align to TRBD1. CDR3 length: 14 amino acids. Germline-derived CDR1 and CDR2 are ENHRY and SYGVKD. The J segment lost 8 bases and the V segment lost 4 bases, leaving 7 bases of the junction unmatched. CDR3: CAISGGTGVPEAFF. The DNA of the CDR3 is TGTGCCATCAGTGGGGGGACAGGGGTTCCCGAAGCTTTCTTT.

This rearrangement joins TRBV5-1 to TRBJ2-1; 13 positions match TRBD2. This CDR3 region has 15 residues. CDR1 is SGHRS and CDR2 is YFSETQ in the germline V gene. V shed 0 bases and J 7 bases; nucleotides not matched to a gene: 1. The CDR3 protein is CASSLGLAGGNEQFF. In nucleotides, the CDR3 is TGCGCCAGCAGCTTGGGACTAGCGGGAGGTAATGAGCAGTTCTTC. The full variable domain, completed using reference TRBV5-1 and TRBJ2-1, is KAGVTQTPRYLIKTRGQQVTLSCSPISGHRSVSWYQQTPGQGLQFLFEYFSETQRNKGNFPGRFSGRQFSNSRSEMNVSTLELGDSALYLCASSLGLAGGNEQFFGPGTRLTVL.

The chain carries TRBV4-2 and TRBJ1-2; D ambiguous. CDR1 is LGHNA and CDR2 is YNFKEQ in the germline V gene. The V end was cut by 0 bases, the J end by 6 bases, with 11 bases between. The CDR3 sequence is 14 residues long. The CDR3, as DNA: TGTGCCAGCAGCCAAGAGGTCGGCGGGGATGGCTACACCTTC. This gives the protein CASSQEVGGDGYTF.

The chain uses TRBV18 and TRBJ2-6; TRBD1 aligns across 7 bases. After removal of 3 bases from V and 1 base from J, the junction contained 3 bases not matched to a gene. The length of the CDR3 is 16 residues. The germline V gene encodes CDR1 KGHSH and CDR2 LQKENI. The CDR3 region has the DNA TGTGCCAGCTCACCTAAGGGGGCTTCTGGGGCCAACGTCCTGACTTTC. This sequence encodes CASSPKGASGANVLTF.

This clone was counted only a few times. This chain joins TRBV5-1 and TRBJ1-1; D might be TRBD1 (5 bases). Germline V gene sequence: CDR1 SGHRS, CDR2 YFSETQ. This CDR3 region has 15 residues. Deletions cut 4 bases from V and 1 base from J, with 14 bases between. The CDR3 nucleotides are TGCGCCAGCAGCGCAAGACAGATCTCGAACACTGAAGCTTTCTTT. Residues: CASSARQISNTEAFF.